This T cell receptor beta chain is drawn from a study of neoadjuvant anti-PD-1 for oral cavity cancer. The time point was: after neoadjuvant nivolumab, at surgical resection. The assay was immunoSEQ multiplex PCR, and TCRdb's table has in-frame clones only and misses some. The sample has over 65,000 clones, approximately 85% seen once. This clone was counted once. The V and J ends lost 7 bases and 5 bases, in that order; junction bases with no gene match: 6. Germline V gene sequence: CDR1 SGHAT, CDR2 FQNNGV. This CDR3 has 13 amino acids. The TCR sequence derives from a person aged 40-85 years with oral cavity squamous cell carcinoma. Here the sequenced sample was PBMCs, taken after nivolumab (anti-PD-1) treatment. The genes are TRBV11-2 and TRBJ2-7; 9 bases align to TRBD1. CDR3 sequence: CASTSNRGHEQYF. CDR3 DNA: TGTGCCAGCACATCGAACAGGGGGCACGAGCAGTACTTC.